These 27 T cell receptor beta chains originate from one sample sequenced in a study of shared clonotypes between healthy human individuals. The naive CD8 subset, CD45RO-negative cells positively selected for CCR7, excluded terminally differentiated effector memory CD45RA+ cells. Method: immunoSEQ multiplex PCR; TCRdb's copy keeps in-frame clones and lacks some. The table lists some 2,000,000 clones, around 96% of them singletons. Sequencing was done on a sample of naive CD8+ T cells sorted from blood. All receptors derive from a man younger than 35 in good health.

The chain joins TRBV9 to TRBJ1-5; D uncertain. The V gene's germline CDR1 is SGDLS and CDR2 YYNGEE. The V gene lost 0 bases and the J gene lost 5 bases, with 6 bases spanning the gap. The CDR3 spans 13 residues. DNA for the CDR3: TGTGCCAGCAGCGTAGATCAGGATCAGCCCCAGCATTTT. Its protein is CASSVDQDQPQHF. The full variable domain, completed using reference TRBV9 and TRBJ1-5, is DSGVTQTPKHLITATGQRVTLRCSPRSGDLSVYWYQQSLDQGLQFLIQYYNGEERAKGNILERFSAQQFPDLHSELNLSSLELGDSALYFCASSVDQDQPQHFGDGTRLSIL.

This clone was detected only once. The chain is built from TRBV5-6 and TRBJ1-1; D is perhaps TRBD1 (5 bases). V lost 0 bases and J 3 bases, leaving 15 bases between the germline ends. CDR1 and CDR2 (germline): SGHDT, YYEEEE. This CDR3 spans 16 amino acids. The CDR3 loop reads CASSLELRADDTEAFF. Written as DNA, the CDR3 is TGTGCCAGCAGCTTGGAACTCAGGGCTGACGACACTGAAGCTTTCTTT.

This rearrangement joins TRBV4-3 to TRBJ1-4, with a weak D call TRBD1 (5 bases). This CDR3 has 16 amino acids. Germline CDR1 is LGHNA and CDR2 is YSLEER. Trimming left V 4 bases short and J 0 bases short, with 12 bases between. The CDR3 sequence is CASSRITGATNEKLFF. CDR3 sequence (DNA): TGCGCCAGCAGCCGAATAACAGGTGCAACTAATGAAAAACTGTTTTTT.

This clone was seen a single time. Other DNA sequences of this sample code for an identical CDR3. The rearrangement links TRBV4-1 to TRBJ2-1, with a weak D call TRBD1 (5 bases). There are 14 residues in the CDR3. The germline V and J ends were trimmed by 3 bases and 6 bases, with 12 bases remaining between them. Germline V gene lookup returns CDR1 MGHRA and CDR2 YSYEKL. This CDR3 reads CASSHQGLGNEQFF. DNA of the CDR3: TGCGCCAGCAGCCACCAGGGTTTGGGCAATGAGCAGTTCTTC.

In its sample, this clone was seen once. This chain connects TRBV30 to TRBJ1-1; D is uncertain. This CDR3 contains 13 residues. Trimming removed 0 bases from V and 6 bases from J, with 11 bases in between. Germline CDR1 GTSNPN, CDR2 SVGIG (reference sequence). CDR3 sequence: CAWSVMGGAEAFF. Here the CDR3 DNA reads TGTGCCTGGAGTGTAATGGGTGGGGCTGAAGCTTTCTTT.

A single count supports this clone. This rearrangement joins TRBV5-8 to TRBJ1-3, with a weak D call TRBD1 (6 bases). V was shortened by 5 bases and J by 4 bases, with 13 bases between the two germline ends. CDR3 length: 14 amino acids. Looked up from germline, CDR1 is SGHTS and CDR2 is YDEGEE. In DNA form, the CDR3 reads TGTGCCAGCAGTCTGCCAGGGGACGGAAACACCATATATTTT. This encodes CASSLPGDGNTIYF.

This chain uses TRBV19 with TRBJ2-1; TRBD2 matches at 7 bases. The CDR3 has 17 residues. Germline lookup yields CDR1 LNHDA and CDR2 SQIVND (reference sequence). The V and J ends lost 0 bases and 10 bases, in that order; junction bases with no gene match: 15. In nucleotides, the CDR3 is TGTGCCAGTAGTATAGATGACCCCCGGACTAGTGTTTACGAGCAGTTCTTC. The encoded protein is CASSIDDPRTSVYEQFF.

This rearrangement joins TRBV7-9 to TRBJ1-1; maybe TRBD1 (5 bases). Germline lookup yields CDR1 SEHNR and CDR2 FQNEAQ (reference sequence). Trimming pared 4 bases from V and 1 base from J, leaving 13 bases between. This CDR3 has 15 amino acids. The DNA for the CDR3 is TGTGCCAGCAGCTCAGGAGACAGACCGAACACTGAAGCTTTCTTT. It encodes CASSSGDRPNTEAFF.

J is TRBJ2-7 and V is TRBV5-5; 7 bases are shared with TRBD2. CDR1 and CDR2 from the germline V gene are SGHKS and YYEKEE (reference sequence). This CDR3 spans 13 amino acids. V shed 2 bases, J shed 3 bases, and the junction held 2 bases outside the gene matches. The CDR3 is CASSFGTIYEQYF. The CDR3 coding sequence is TGTGCCAGCAGCTTTGGGACTATCTACGAGCAGTACTTC. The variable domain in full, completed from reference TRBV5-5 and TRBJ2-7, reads DAGVTQSPTHLIKTRGQQVTLRCSPISGHKSVSWYQQVLGQGPQFIFQYYEKEERGRGNFPDRFSARQFPNYSSELNVNALLLGDSALYLCASSFGTIYEQYFGPGTRLTVT.

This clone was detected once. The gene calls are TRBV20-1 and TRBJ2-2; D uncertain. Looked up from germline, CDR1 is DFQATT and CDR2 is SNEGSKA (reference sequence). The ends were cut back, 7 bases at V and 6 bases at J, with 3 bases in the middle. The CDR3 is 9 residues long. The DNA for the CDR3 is TGCAGTGGACCCGGGGAGCTGTTTTTT. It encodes CSGPGELFF.

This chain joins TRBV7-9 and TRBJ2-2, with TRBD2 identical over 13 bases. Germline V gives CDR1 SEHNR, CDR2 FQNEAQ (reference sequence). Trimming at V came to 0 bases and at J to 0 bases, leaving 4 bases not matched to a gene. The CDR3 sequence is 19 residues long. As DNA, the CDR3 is TGTGCCAGCAGCTTAGCGCCGGGACTAGCGGGGCCGAACACCGGGGAGCTGTTTTTT. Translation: CASSLAPGLAGPNTGELFF.

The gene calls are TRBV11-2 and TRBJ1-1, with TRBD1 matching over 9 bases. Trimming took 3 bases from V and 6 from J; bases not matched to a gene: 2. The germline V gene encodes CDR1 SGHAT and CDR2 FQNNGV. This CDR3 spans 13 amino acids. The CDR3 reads CASSLDRGAEAFF. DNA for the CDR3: TGTGCCAGCAGCTTGGACAGGGGAGCTGAAGCTTTCTTT.

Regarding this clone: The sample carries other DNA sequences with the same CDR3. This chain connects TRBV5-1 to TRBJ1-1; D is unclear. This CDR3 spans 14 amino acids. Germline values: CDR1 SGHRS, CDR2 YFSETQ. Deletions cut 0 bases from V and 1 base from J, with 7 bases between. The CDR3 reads CASSLATGNTEAFF. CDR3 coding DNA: TGCGCCAGCAGCTTGGCTACTGGGAACACTGAAGCTTTCTTT. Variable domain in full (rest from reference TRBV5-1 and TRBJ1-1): KAGVTQTPRYLIKTRGQQVTLSCSPISGHRSVSWYQQTPGQGLQFLFEYFSETQRNKGNFPGRFSGRQFSNSRSEMNVSTLELGDSALYLCASSLATGNTEAFFGQGTRLTVV.

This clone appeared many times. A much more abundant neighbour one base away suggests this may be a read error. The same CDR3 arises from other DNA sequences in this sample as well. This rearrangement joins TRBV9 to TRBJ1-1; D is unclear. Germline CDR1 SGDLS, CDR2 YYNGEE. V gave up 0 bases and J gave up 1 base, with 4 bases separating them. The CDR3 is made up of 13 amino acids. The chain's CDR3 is CASSVAGNTEAFF. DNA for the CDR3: TGTGCCAGCAGCGTAGCAGGGAACACTGAAGCTTTCTTT.

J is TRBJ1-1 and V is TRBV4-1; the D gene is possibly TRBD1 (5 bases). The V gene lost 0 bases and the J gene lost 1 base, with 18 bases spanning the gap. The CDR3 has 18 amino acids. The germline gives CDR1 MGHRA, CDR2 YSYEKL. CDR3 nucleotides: TGCGCCAGCAGCCAAGAAGTAGCGCCGGGACGGGAGAACACTGAAGCTTTCTTT. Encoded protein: CASSQEVAPGRENTEAFF.

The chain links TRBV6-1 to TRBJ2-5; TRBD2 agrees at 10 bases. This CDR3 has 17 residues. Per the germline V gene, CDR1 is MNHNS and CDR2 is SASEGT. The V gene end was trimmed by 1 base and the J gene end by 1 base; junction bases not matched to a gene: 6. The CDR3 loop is CASSEVGGTSVQETQYF. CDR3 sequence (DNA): TGTGCCAGCAGTGAAGTTGGAGGGACTAGCGTCCAAGAGACCCAGTACTTC.

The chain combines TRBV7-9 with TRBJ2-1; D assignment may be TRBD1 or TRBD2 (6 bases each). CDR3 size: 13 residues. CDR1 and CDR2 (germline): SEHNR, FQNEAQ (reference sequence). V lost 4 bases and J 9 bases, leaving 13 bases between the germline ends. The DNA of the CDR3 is TGTGCCAGCAGCTCGAGGGGGGCCCTTGAGCAGTTCTTC. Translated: CASSSRGALEQFF.

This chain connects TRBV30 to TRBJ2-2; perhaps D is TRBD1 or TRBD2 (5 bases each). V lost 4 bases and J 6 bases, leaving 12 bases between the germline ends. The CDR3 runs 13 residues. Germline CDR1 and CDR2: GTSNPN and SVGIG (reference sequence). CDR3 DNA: TGTGCCTGGACTCCGGGGCCTTCCGGGGAGCTGTTTTTT. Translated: CAWTPGPSGELFF.

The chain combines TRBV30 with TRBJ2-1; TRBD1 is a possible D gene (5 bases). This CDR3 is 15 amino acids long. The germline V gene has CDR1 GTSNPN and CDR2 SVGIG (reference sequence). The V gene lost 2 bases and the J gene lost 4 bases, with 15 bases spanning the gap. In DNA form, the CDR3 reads TGTGCCTGGAGTTTCAGGGAATCGACATACAATGAGCAGTTCTTC. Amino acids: CAWSFRESTYNEQFF.

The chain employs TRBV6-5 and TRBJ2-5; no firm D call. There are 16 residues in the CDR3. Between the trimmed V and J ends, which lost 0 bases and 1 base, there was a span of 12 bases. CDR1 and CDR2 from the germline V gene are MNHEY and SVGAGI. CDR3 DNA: TGTGCCAGCAGTTACTCCCCGAGCCCGGCCCAAGAGACCCAGTACTTC. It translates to CASSYSPSPAQETQYF.

CDR3 sequence: CASSQGRDYSYEQYF. The DNA of the CDR3 is TGCGCCAGCAGCCAAGGCCGGGACTACTCCTACGAGCAGTACTTC. This chain joins TRBV4-3 and TRBJ2-7; 7 bases are a match to TRBD2. Trimming removed 1 base from V and 0 bases from J; junction bases left unmatched: 3. Germline CDR1 and CDR2: LGHNA and YSLEER. The CDR3 consists of 15 residues.

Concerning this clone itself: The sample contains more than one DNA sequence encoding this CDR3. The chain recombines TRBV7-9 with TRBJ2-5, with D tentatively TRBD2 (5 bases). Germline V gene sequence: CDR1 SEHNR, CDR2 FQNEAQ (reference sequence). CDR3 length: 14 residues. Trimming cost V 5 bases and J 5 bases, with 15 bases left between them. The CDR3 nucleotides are TGTGCCAGCAGCCCCCCCCTCGGCGGGGAGACCCAGTACTTC. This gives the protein CASSPPLGGETQYF.

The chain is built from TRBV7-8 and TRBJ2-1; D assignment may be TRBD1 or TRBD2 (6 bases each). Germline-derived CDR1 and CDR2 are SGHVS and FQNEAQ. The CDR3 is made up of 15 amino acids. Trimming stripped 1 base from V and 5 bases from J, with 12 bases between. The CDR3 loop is CASSLEVGGNNEQFF. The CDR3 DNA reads TGTGCCAGCAGCTTAGAGGTGGGGGGCAACAATGAGCAGTTCTTC. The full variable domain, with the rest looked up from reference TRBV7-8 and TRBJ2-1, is GAGVSQSPRYKVAKRGQDVALRCDPISGHVSLFWYQQALGQGPEFLTYFQNEAQLDKSGLPSDRFFAERPEGSVSTLKIQRTQQEDSAVYLCASSLEVGGNNEQFFGPGTRLTVL.

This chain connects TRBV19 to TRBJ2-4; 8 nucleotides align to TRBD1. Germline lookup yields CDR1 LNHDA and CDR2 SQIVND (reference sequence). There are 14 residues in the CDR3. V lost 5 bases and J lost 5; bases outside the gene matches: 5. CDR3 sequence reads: CASSRQGWENIQYF. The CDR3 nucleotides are TGTGCCAGTAGTCGACAGGGGTGGGAAAACATTCAGTACTTC.

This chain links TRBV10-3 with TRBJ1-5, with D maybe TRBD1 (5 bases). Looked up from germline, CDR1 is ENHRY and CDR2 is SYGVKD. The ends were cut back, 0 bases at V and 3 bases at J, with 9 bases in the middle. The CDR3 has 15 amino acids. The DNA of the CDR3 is TGTGCCATCAGTGAGTCGGGGGGAACCAATCAGCCCCAGCATTTT. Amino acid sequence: CAISESGGTNQPQHF.

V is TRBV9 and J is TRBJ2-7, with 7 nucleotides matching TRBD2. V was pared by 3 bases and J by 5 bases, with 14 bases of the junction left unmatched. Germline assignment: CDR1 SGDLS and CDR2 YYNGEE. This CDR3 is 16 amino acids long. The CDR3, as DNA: TGTGCCAGCAGCGCAATTGGCGGGGCGGGAGTGGACGAGCAGTACTTC. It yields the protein CASSAIGGAGVDEQYF. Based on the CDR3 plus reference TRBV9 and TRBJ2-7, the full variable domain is DSGVTQTPKHLITATGQRVTLRCSPRSGDLSVYWYQQSLDQGLQFLIQYYNGEERAKGNILERFSAQQFPDLHSELNLSSLELGDSALYFCASSAIGGAGVDEQYFGPGTRLTVT.

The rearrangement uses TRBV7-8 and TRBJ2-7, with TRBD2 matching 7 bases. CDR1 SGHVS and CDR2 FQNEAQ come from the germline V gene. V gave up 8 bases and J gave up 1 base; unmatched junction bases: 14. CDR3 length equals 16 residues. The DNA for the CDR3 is TGTGCCAGCGCCACCCCCTACGAGCGGGATTCCTACGAGCAGTACTTC. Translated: CASATPYERDSYEQYF.